This T cell receptor (beta chain) was documented in a study of cytomegalovirus exposure and HLA in healthy donors (dated by TCRdb to 2015 to 2018). General notes on the study: According to an earlier analysis of 587 of the donors, roughly 180 million T cells yielded some 120 million unique TCR beta sequences and approximately 300 Gb of sequence data. About 280 gigabases of sequencing data and 70 million to 100 million unique TCR sequences were included in an early release covering 550 to 800 HLA-typed donors. The genetic ancestry cluster associated with self-reported Caucasian donors included 70% to 85% of the 398 genotyped donors. The aim of the study was to test whether cataloging public T cell receptors could identify signatures of past pathogen exposure. The study profiled the T cell repertoires of under 850 subjects by immunosequencing and related them to cytomegalovirus serostatus. Besides the first cohort of 666 subjects, a separate validation cohort made up of some 110 different subjects was used. The study combined high-throughput TCR immunosequencing, statistical association of individual TCRs with disease status, and machine learning to predict cytomegalovirus infection status. To study patterns of TCR occurrence, a later analysis re-analyzed previously published TCR beta repertoires from around 670 donors and added high-resolution HLA genotyping. In the later analysis, no new phenotypic data were used to find candidate immune exposures; instead, reliance was placed on TCR beta sequences and their occurrence across donors. An earlier analysis of around 540 of the donors applied high-throughput TCR beta sequencing to assess whether each TCR beta V gene segment acted as functional or pseudogenic. Donor age, sex, ethnicity and CMV serostatus were compiled together with the repertoire data. In a later genetic analysis, genome-wide SNP genotypes for about 55% of the 666 donors were used, and that subset was treated as a discovery cohort. Every repertoire in the discovery cohort had been generated on one and the same sequencing platform. Both class I and class II loci were covered by HLA typing, at four-digit resolution. The number of donors typed differed by locus, with about 629-640 for A, B, C, DRB1 and DQB1, roughly 520 for DQA1, 600 to 610 for DPA1, and 400 to 490 for DPB1. Five DR-DQ haplotypes were handled as single units for association and clustering because linkage in the cohort was strong. On average, 235,054 unique TCR beta nucleotide sequences were sequenced per donor among more than 350 genotyped donors of the cohort, with roughly 18% of those sequences being non-productive. Results and caveats for the whole study, not just this receptor: A later analysis associated 15,000 to 20,000 TCR beta sequences with specific HLA alleles at a false discovery rate of 0.05. Immune exposure information for the cohort was limited to CMV serostatus. According to a later analysis, parvovirus B19, influenza, CMV and Epstein-Barr virus appeared linked to several top co-occurrence clusters. Strong co-occurrence of HLA alleles, especially DR and DQ, made assigning TCR associations to individual alleles difficult. Because the 87-base-pair reads could not distinguish some IMGT-functional V segments, including TRBV6-2 and TRBV6-3, those segments were excluded. The cohort was sequenced for TCR beta chains only, and without alpha or paired-chain data the features that could be detected were limited. A later analysis found that TCR association rates varied across HLA loci, with DRB1 alleles showing the most associated TCRs and HLA-C alleles the fewest. In a later genetic analysis, a missense DCLRE1C variant was associated with V-gene and J-gene trimming of TCR beta chains, and the association was replicated in an independent cohort. A cluster of highly shared sequence variants was judged likely to represent a technical artifact of the sequencing pipeline. Because counts were too low, about 18 rarely observed V segments, including chromosome 9 orphons, were excluded from the earlier analysis of fewer than 650 of the donors. Roughly uniform sequencing depth across donors was assumed in presence/absence analyses, although this assumption may not hold. Most TCR sequences were observed very rarely across donors, whereas some public TCRs were present in many individuals. Because HLA typing was unavailable for some donors at each locus, only the typed subset was used in association tests. Linkage disequilibrium might explain the correlated functional status among segregating V segments, but an unknown experimental factor could not be excluded. A later analysis found that most CMV-associated TCR beta chains appeared HLA-restricted, with HLA associations seemingly driven largely by CMV exposure. The classifier was reported to diagnose cytomegalovirus status with high specificity and sensitivity in both the original and validation cohorts. It was suggested by the authors that the approach could potentially be generalized to other disease states and immunological phenotypes. A few of the identified cytomegalovirus-associated TCR beta chains were confirmed in vitro to be specific for cytomegalovirus antigens. An earlier analysis of 587 of the donors showed that most TCR beta V segments appeared in productive rearrangements either about 87% or about 30% of the time, which broadly matched IMGT annotations. In a later analysis, HLA-associated TCR beta chains showed more clonal expansion and lower generation probabilities than non-associated chains that were equally common. A further reported finding was that TCR beta sequences accurately predicted the HLA-A and HLA-B alleles for most subjects in the first cohort. A total of 164 TCR beta chains were listed by the study as associated with cytomegalovirus. Compared with the roughly 700-donor mean, donors in an Asian-associated ancestry cluster had fewer N-insertions in productive TCRs, according to a later genetic analysis.

The method was the immunoSEQ multiplex PCR assay. The multiplex PCR relied on a mix of 60 forward primers for TCR Vbeta segments and 13 reverse primers for TCR Jbeta segments. The CDR3 region of rearranged TCR beta genes was amplified from genomic DNA by a multiplex PCR assay. The Illumina HiSeq System was used to sequence the amplified TCR beta libraries as 87-base-pair reads. The original methods were these. In a later analysis, tens of millions of unique TCR beta chains were counted across the 500 to 850 repertoires, and roughly 11 million of these chains were shared by at least two donors. To remove PCR and sequencing errors, raw reads were error-corrected and collapsed into unique sequences using a nearest-neighbor algorithm that merged closely related sequences. To assign V, D and J gene segments, CDR3 sequences were aligned to IMGT reference sequences. Each retained sequence needed at least a six-nucleotide match to both a V gene segment and a J gene segment. A rearrangement was called productive if the CDR3 had no stop codons and remained in frame with V and J, and every other rearrangement was called non-productive. Following IMGT convention, CDR3 was defined as the stretch from the second conserved V-encoded cysteine up to the conserved J-encoded phenylalanine. The earlier analysis of about 610 of the donors excluded any sequence lacking an unambiguous match to a single V gene segment. In an earlier analysis of 587 of the donors, a V segment was called functional when productive rearrangements were above 56.7%, and segregating when the standard deviation between donors exceeded 5%. A statistical classification framework was developed to diagnose cytomegalovirus status using the catalog of TCR beta chain sequences. In a later analysis, V and J genes were assigned by comparing TCR nucleotide sequences against IMGT/GENE-DB human TR gene sequences. In a later analysis, CDR3 sequences and most-parsimonious VDJ recombination scenarios were assigned using the TCRdist pipeline. A later analysis defined each TCR beta chain by its CDR3 amino acid sequence plus V-gene family, and excluded reads lacking a unique V-gene family. A later analysis removed several hundred highly shared, low-generation-probability nucleotide sequences to deal with suspected cross-contamination and a sequencing artifact. In a later analysis, a clonal expansion index for each public chain was calculated from normalized within-repertoire ranks of inferred template counts. In a later analysis, generation probabilities were computed with a VDJ recombination model fitted to out-of-frame rearrangements, and the resulting probabilities were checked against IGoR. In a later analysis, TCR-TCR, TCR-HLA and TCR-CMV co-occurrence was scored with hypergeometric tests, and a repertoire-size bias correction was applied to TCR pairs. In a later analysis, false discovery rates were estimated by permuting HLA or CMV assignments 20 times. In a later analysis, co-occurring TCRs were grouped using DBSCAN, with TCRdist sequence similarity added in when clustering inside HLA-allele-positive subsets. Repertoires with fewer than 30,000 or more than 120,000 public chains were left out of co-occurrence clustering, as were several repertoires with anomalous nucleotide sharing. TCRdb provides this immuneACCESS table in a form limited to in-frame rearrangements. Some clones are lacking; in checked studies, under half of them reflect an unresolved V gene, and why the rest are absent is not known. V, J and clone size are those of that table, while D and trimming were read from the DNA. Present in this sample are some 120,000 clones, about 81% of which were seen just once. The top ten clonotypes cover under 9.5% of the sample.

This clone appeared a few times. Its antigen remains undetermined. Base qualities are not recorded, but no much larger clone differs from it by a single base. Trimming takes 2 bases from V and 5 bases from J, and the germline ends sit 21 bases apart. From a lookup of the germline V gene, CDR1 and CDR2 are SGHAT and FQNNGV. From cysteine to phenylalanine, the CDR3 is 17 amino acids long. Here the CDR3 DNA is all that survives: 51 bases in frame from base 1. The cohort was made up of roughly 670 healthy bone marrow donors. All cohort members were sampled while nominally healthy, although unrecorded immune exposures were likely present. The donor was CMV seropositive and was included in the group of 250 to 300 seropositive cohort members. Each donor provided a peripheral blood sample, and peripheral blood mononuclear cells were used for TCR beta sequencing. The Qiagen DNeasy Blood Extraction Kit was used to extract genomic DNA from the blood cell samples.

The chain employs TRBV11-2 and TRBJ2-5; a tentative D call is TRBD2 (7 bases match). Sample: PBMCs. The receptor's source is a woman between 50 and 59 years old in good health and CMV-seropositive. The nucleotides are TGTGCCAGCAGCTTAAGGGGGGGCGGTCGGGAGCGGGAGACCCAGTACTTC. It codes for CASSLRGGGRERETQYF.